A single sample is the source of the 10 T cell receptor beta chains below, sequenced in a study of T cells in Graves' hyperthyroidism and ophthalmopathy. The source material, RNA transcripts, was used to amplify TCR beta CDR3 regions. TCR CDR3 regions were first amplified by RT-PCR with HTBI primers. TCRdb independently ran MiXCR on the multiplex PCR reads; one entry per CDR3 protein. The sample has some 560,000 distinct CDR3 sequences; 15% to 17% are singletons. The sample was blood. The receptors originated from a young woman with Graves' hyperthyroidism.

This clonotype showed up just a few times. The V gene is TRBV6-2 or TRBV6-3, the J gene TRBJ2-2, with 9 bases fitting TRBD2. The CDR3 extends over 14 amino acids. Looked up from germline, CDR1 is MNHEY and CDR2 is SVGEGT. The V gene end was trimmed by 7 bases and the J gene end by 4 bases; junction bases not matched to a gene: 4. The CDR3 here is CASTRTSVTGELFF. CDR3 sequence (DNA): TGTGCCAGCACTAGGACTAGCGTCACCGGGGAGCTGTTTTTT.

The CDR3 is CASSLVSGPSSYEQYF. As DNA, the CDR3 is TGTGCCAGCAGCTTAGTTTCTGGGCCGAGCTCCTACGAGCAGTACTTC. The chain recombines TRBV7-2 with TRBJ2-7, with D unresolved. Trimming cost V 1 base and J 0 bases, with 13 bases left between them. CDR3 length: 16 residues. CDR1 is SGHTA and CDR2 is FQGNSA in the germline V gene.

This clonotype was seen many times. The chain has TRBV3-1 and TRBJ2-7, with a tentative D call TRBD2 (5 bases). V lost 0 bases and J lost 5, with 14 bases in between. CDR1 and CDR2 (germline): LGHDT, YNNKEL (reference sequence). CDR3 length: 15 residues. This CDR3 is CASSQESLASNEQYF. In nucleotides, the CDR3 is TGTGCCAGCAGCCAAGAAAGTCTAGCCTCAAACGAGCAGTACTTC.

This clonotype has only a few counts. A much bigger clone sits one base away, suggesting this may be a read error. The chain carries TRBV7-2 and TRBJ2-3; 7 bases fit TRBD2. CDR3 length: 16 residues. Germline V CDR1 and CDR2: SGHTA, FQGNSA. V dropped 1 base and J dropped 2; count of bases not matched to a gene: 6. The CDR3 sequence: CASSLVPAGLTDTQYF. DNA for the CDR3: TGTGCCAGCAGCTTAGTTCCAGCGGGACTCACAGATACGCAGTATTTT.

On this clonotype: A much more abundant neighbour one base away suggests this may be a read error. V usage is TRBV27 and J usage is TRBJ2-7; TRBD2 is a possible D gene (8 bases). Germline V lookup: CDR1 MNHEY, CDR2 SMNVEV (reference sequence). The CDR3 length is 14 residues. CDR3: CAGSLGTRGHEQYF. The DNA of the CDR3 is TGTGCCGGCAGTTTGGGGACTAGGGGGCACGAGCAGTACTTC.

This clonotype was observed a handful of times. The CDR3 coding sequence is TGTGCCACCAGCAGAGATTTCCAGGGGCTAAGGACTGAAGCTTTCTTT. Protein product: CATSRDFQGLRTEAFF. This chain joins TRBV15 and TRBJ1-1; TRBD1 might be the D (6 bases). CDR1 and CDR2 from the germline V gene are LNHNV and YYDKDF (reference sequence). Trimming took 0 bases from V and 5 from J, leaving 16 bases between them. The CDR3 has 16 residues.

The chain links TRBV20-1 to TRBJ2-7, with D hard to call. Per the germline V gene, CDR1 is DFQATT and CDR2 is SNEGSKA (reference sequence). This CDR3 is built from 13 residues. V shed 5 bases and J shed 4 bases, with 15 bases lying between them. Here the CDR3 DNA reads TGCAGTGCTCTCCGACCTCCGAATTACGAGCAGTACTTC. Its protein product is CSALRPPNYEQYF.

The chain has TRBV3-1 and TRBJ2-1; D gene ambiguous. This CDR3 is built from 16 residues. The germline V gene encodes CDR1 LGHDT and CDR2 YNNKEL (reference sequence). Trimming took off 0 bases at V and 4 bases at J, with 13 bases between the two ends. CDR3 coding DNA: TGTGCCAGCAGCCAAGATAGTCGATCGGAGTACAATGAGCAGTTCTTC. Translated: CASSQDSRSEYNEQFF.

This clonotype was counted only a few times. This chain links TRBV28 with TRBJ2-1; possibly TRBD1 for D (6 bases). The CDR3 consists of 15 residues. The germline V and J ends were trimmed by 6 bases and 3 bases, with 15 bases remaining between them. CDR1 and CDR2 from the germline V gene are MDHEN and SYDVKM. The CDR3 sequence is CASRVGGMLYNEQFF. As DNA, the CDR3 is TGTGCCAGCAGAGTAGGGGGTATGCTCTACAATGAGCAGTTCTTC.

This clonotype turned up a few times. The chain uses TRBV19 and TRBJ1-1; the D gene is possibly TRBD1 (5 bases). Germline loops: CDR1 LNHDA, CDR2 SQIVND (reference sequence). V gave up 6 bases and J gave up 5 bases, with 13 bases separating them. The CDR3 sequence is 13 residues long. The CDR3 bases are TGTGCCAGTAGAGGGGACGAGTCAACTGAAGCTTTCTTT. This translates into CASRGDESTEAFF.